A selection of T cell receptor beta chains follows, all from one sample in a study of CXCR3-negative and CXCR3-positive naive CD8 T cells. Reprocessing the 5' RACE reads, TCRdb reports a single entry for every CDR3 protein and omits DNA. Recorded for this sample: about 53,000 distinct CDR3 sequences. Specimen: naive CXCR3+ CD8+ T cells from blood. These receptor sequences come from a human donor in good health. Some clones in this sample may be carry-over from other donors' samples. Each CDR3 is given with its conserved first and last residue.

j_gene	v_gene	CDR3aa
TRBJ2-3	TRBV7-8	CASSQTRPSTDTQYF
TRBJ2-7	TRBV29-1	CSVEDQPGYEQYF
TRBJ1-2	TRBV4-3	CASSQGFRDRVDGYTF
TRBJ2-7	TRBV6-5	CASSPKRRQGAGSEYF
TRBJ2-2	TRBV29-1	CSVEEPETNTGELFF
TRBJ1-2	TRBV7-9	CASSQQGTVYGYTF
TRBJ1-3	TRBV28	CASSLVNLGSGNTIYF
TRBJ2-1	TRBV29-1	CSVEAPSRGSYNEQFF
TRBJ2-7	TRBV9	CASSSTGLSYEQYF
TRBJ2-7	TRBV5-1	CASSLGLGYEQYF
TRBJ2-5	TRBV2	CASSVMGQGLETQYF
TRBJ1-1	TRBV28	CASSFLGGTEAFF
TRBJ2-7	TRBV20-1	CSATLRTDYEQYF
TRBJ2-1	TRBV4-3	CASSPIVGAGDHSYNEQFF
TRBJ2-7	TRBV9	CASSGVRDSPSYEQYF
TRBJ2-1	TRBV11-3	CASSLDSWERSYNEQFF
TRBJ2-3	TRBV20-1	CSARDLGPKSIFDTQYF
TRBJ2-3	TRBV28	CASSLTVTQYF
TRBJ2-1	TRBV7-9	CASSSPWTEQFF
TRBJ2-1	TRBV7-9	CASSSRGYSYNEQFF